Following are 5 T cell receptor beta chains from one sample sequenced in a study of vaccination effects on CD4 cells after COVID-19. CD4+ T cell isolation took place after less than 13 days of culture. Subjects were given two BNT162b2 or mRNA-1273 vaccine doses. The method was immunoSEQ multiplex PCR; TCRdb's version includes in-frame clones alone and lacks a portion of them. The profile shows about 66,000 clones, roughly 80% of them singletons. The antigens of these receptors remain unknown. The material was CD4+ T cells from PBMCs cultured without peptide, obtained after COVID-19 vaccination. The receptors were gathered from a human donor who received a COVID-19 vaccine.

CDR3 protein: CASSPDPTDTYGYTF. CDR3 in DNA: TGTGCCAGCAGCCCGGACCCGACAGATACCTATGGCTACACCTTC. The chain recombines TRBV5-4 with TRBJ1-2, with D perhaps TRBD1 (5 bases). The CDR3 contains 15 residues. Trimming left V 4 bases short and J 4 bases short, with 17 bases between. From germline, CDR1 is SGHNT and CDR2 YYREEE (reference sequence).

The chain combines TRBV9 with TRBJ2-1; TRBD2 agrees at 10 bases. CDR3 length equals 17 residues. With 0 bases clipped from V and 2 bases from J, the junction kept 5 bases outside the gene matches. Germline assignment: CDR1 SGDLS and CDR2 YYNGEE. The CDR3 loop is CASSVAGTSAAYNEQFF. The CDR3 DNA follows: TGTGCCAGCAGCGTAGCTGGGACTAGCGCGGCCTACAATGAGCAGTTCTTC.

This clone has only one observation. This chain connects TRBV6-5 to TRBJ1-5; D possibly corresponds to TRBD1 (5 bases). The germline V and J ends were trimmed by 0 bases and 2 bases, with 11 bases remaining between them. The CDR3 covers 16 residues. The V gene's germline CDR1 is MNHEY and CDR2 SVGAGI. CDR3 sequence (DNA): TGTGCCAGCAGTTACTCCATGGGACTGCGCAATCAGCCCCAGCATTTT. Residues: CASSYSMGLRNQPQHF.

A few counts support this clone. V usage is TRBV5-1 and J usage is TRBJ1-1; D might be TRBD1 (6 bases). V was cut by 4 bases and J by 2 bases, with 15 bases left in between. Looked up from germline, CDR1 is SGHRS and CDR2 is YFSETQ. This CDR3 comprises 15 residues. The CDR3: CASSLTGHSNTEAFF. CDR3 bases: TGCGCCAGCAGCCTCACGGGACACTCCAACACTGAAGCTTTCTTT.

The CDR3 loop is CASSLAAGPQNTIYF. The CDR3 nucleotides are TGTGCCAGCAGCTTAGCGGCAGGACCTCAAAACACCATATATTTT. This sequence joins TRBV7-2 and TRBJ1-3; D remains unclear. The CDR3 totals 15 residues. Germline V CDR1 and CDR2: SGHTA, FQGNSA. The V end lost 0 bases, the J end lost 6 bases, and 12 bases lay between the germline ends.